The 8 T cell receptor beta chains below were found in one sample sequenced in a study of T cell responses to AZD1222 COVID-19 vaccine. Only in-frame clones appear in the TCRdb table, and some are missing; sequencing was by immunoSEQ multiplex PCR. Of 60,000 to 70,000 clones in the sample, roughly four fifths were seen once. The sequencing here drew on peripheral blood, taken on day 0 of AZD1222 vaccination. Source of these receptors: an adult in good health.

The V gene is TRBV21-1, the J gene TRBJ1-2; the table's D call, TRBD1, was not checked against the DNA. TRBV21-1 is marked as a pseudogene. The length of the CDR3 is 15 residues. The CDR3 is CASSKDCRGPDGYTF. CDR3 coding DNA: TGTGCCAGCAGCAAAGACTGCAGGGGGCCGGATGGCTACACCTTC.

This sequence joins TRBV20-1 and TRBJ1-6, with TRBD1 matching 9 bases. Looked up from germline, CDR1 is DFQATT and CDR2 is SNEGSKA (reference sequence). Trimming removed 3 bases from V and 4 bases from J; junction bases left unmatched: 7. The CDR3 length is 16 residues. CDR3 nucleotides: TGCAGTGCTAGTATGGGAGGGACAGGGTATAATTCACCCCTCCACTTT. Translated: CSASMGGTGYNSPLHF.

The CDR3 nucleotides read TGTGCCAGCAGTTACTCGAATTCAGGCTCCTACGAGCAGTACTTC. It translates to CASSYSNSGSYEQYF. The chain carries TRBV6-2 or TRBV6-3 and TRBJ2-7, with D unclear. The CDR3 loop spans 15 amino acids. Trimming stripped 0 bases from V and 0 bases from J, with 9 bases between. CDR1 is MNHEY and CDR2 is SVGEGT in the germline V gene.

The chain has TRBV27 and TRBJ2-7, with 7 bases fitting TRBD1. In germline, CDR1 is MNHEY, CDR2 SMNVEV (reference sequence). J lost 4 bases, V lost 2 bases, and 2 bases had no gene match. The CDR3 has 13 residues. The CDR3 here is CASSLQQGYEQYF. CDR3 DNA sequence: TGTGCCAGCAGTTTACAACAGGGGTACGAGCAGTACTTC.

The genes are TRBV7-6 and TRBJ2-7; D gene uncertain. The V gene's germline CDR1 is SGHVS and CDR2 FNYEAQ. The CDR3 extends over 13 amino acids. V dropped 5 bases and J dropped 0 bases, with 8 bases sitting between them. CDR3 amino acids: CASSPPSSYEQYF. The CDR3 DNA follows: TGTGCCAGCAGCCCCCCTAGCTCCTACGAGCAGTACTTC.

The sample holds a few counts of this clone. The CDR3 region is CASGTANSNQPQHF. CDR3 in DNA: TGTGCCAGTGGGACAGCTAATAGCAATCAGCCCCAGCATTTT. The rearrangement links TRBV2 to TRBJ1-5; 7 positions match TRBD1. The V gene end was trimmed by 9 bases and the J gene end by 0 bases; junction bases not matched to a gene: 5. CDR1 is SNHLY, CDR2 FYNNEI, per germline. The CDR3 totals 14 residues.

The J gene is TRBJ2-7, the V gene TRBV9; TRBD2 might be the D (5 bases). V lost 4 bases to trimming and J lost 2 bases, with 13 bases between them. From germline, CDR1 is SGDLS and CDR2 YYNGEE. The CDR3 consists of 14 residues. DNA for the CDR3: TGTGCCAGCAGCCGCGAGGGAGAGGCCTACGAGCAGTACTTC. Residues: CASSREGEAYEQYF. The full variable domain, with the rest looked up from reference TRBV9 and TRBJ2-7, is DSGVTQTPKHLITATGQRVTLRCSPRSGDLSVYWYQQSLDQGLQFLIQYYNGEERAKGNILERFSAQQFPDLHSELNLSSLELGDSALYFCASSREGEAYEQYFGPGTRLTVT.

J is TRBJ1-1 and V is TRBV18, with D unresolved. V was pared by 6 bases and J by 4 bases, with 12 bases between. The CDR3 has 13 residues. CDR1 and CDR2 from the germline V gene are KGHSH and LQKENI. CDR3 amino acids: CASSPGRGTEAFF. DNA of the CDR3: TGTGCCAGCTCTCCAGGACGGGGCACTGAAGCTTTCTTT.